This T cell receptor (beta chain) was obtained from a study of T cells in Graves' hyperthyroidism and ophthalmopathy. Using RNA transcripts as the source, TCR beta CDR3 regions were amplified. HTBI primers were employed in a first-round RT-PCR of the TCR CDR3. MiXCR was run by TCRdb on the multiplex PCR reads, yielding one entry per CDR3 protein. The profile covers 550,000 to 600,000 distinct CDR3 sequences, with 13% to 15% appearing a single time and more than 6% taken by the ten largest. Diagnoses used clinical symptoms, serum thyroxine and TRAb, thyroid ultrasound and orbital computed tomography. General study points: Separating ophthalmopathy from stable hyperthyroidism was achieved by a 13 V-J model.

V was trimmed by 5 bases and J by 8 bases, leaving 24 bases between them. Looked up from germline, CDR1 is MDHEN and CDR2 is SYDVKM. The CDR3 covers 17 residues. The sample holds many counts of this clonotype. The target antigen is unknown. The gene calls are TRBV28 and TRBJ1-4; D possibly corresponds to TRBD1 (5 bases). The sequence was collected from a woman between 18 and 29 years old with Graves' ophthalmopathy. The sample taken for sequencing was blood. DNA of the CDR3: TGTGCCAGCAGTCCCTTAGGATTAGGGGCGCCGGACGAAAAACTGTTTTTT. Encoded protein: CASSPLGLGAPDEKLFF.